This T cell receptor (beta chain) originates from a study of OX40 agonist ivuxolimab in advanced cancers. Across the whole study: The treatment was a fully human IgG2 OX40 agonist, ivuxolimab. Mean age about 60 years, range about 23 to 80; roughly 82% male. Three patients had partial responses: one hepatocellular carcinoma, two cutaneous melanoma.

As for this clone: Its matching antigen is unknown.

Study-level points and caveats: The mean number of expanded clones was higher in CD8+ T cells than in CD4+.

Germline V lookup: CDR1 MNHEY, CDR2 SMNVEV (reference sequence). This CDR3 is built from 14 residues. The J segment lost 1 base and the V segment lost 3 bases, leaving 3 bases of the junction unmatched. Clones were sequenced by immunoSEQ multiplex PCR, and TCRdb holds only the in-frame ones, with some missing. The sample holds tens of thousands of clones, 92% seen once. The sample consisted of CD4+ or CD8+ T cells sorted from blood, taken in a trial of the OX40 agonist ivuxolimab. The rearrangement joins TRBV27 to TRBJ2-7; 7 bases map to TRBD2. The sequence was collected from an adult with an advanced solid tumor such as melanoma, head and neck, liver or kidney cancer. CDR3 coding DNA: TGTGCCAGCAGTTTTGGGGGGGAGTCCTACGAGCAGTACTTC. Translation: CASSFGGESYEQYF.